The text below deals with one T cell receptor (beta chain). These data originate in a study of blood T cell repertoires in COVID-19. The CDR3 loop spans 15 amino acids. In germline, CDR1 is SNHLY, CDR2 FYNNEI. The V and J ends lost 6 bases and 0 bases, in that order; junction bases with no gene match: 5. The Seattle patients, enrolled during active infection, were followed longitudinally. The method was immunoSEQ multiplex PCR; TCRdb's version includes in-frame clones alone and lacks a portion of them. The sample has fewer than 250,000 clones, around 84% seen once; the top ten hold over 9.5%. The sequenced material came from peripheral blood. This chain links TRBV2 with TRBJ2-3; TRBD2 matches 8 bases. The sequence was obtained from a woman older than 75 with COVID-19, enrolled during active disease. In DNA form, the CDR3 reads TGTGCCAGCAGGGAACTAGCGGCAAGCACAGATACGCAGTATTTT. Residues: CASRELAASTDTQYF.